A selection of T cell receptor beta chains follows, all from one sample in a study of control samples from healthy donors and cancer patients. Clones were read by immunoSEQ multiplex PCR, and TCRdb kept only the in-frame ones, dropping some. The sample shows 70,000 to 80,000 clones, approximately 90% of them seen only once. The sequenced sample consisted of PBMCs. Receptors were obtained from a woman between 55 and 75 years old with head and neck cancer. Both conserved end residues are part of each CDR3. The order of the fields is clone size, J gene, V gene, D gene, CDR3 protein, CDR3 DNA. The D gene is left open where the match is weak. Clone size is stated in some rows and not others, as once, few, many or a class when expanded.

NA	TRBJ1-1	TRBV6-4	NA	CASSLKPAKNTEAFF	TGTGCCAGCAGTCTAAAGCCAGCCAAGAACACTGAAGCTTTCTTT
NA	TRBJ2-1	TRBV7-8	TRBD2	CASSATSGRPHEQFF	TGTGCCAGCAGCGCCACTAGCGGGAGGCCCCATGAGCAGTTCTTC
NA	TRBJ1-2	TRBV9	NA	CASSVDERPGSGYTF	TGTGCCAGCAGCGTAGATGAGAGACCAGGGAGTGGCTACACCTTC
NA	TRBJ1-2	TRBV12-3/TRBV12-4	NA	CASSIDSRYGYTF	TGTGCCAGCAGTATAGACAGCCGGTATGGCTACACCTTC
once	TRBJ2-2	TRBV5-4	NA	CASSPSPANTGELFF	TGTGCCAGCAGCCCGTCGCCGGCGAACACCGGGGAGCTGTTTTTT
NA	TRBJ2-1	TRBV18	TRBD2	CASSPRTSGLLMGNEQFF	TGTGCCAGCTCACCTCGGACTAGCGGCCTGCTAATGGGCAATGAGCAGTTCTTC
NA	TRBJ2-1	TRBV27	TRBD2	CASSLWREGRNEQFF	TGTGCCAGCAGTTTATGGCGGGAGGGCCGGAATGAGCAGTTCTTC
NA	TRBJ2-1	TRBV7-9	NA	CASSLARFVGVDEQFF	TGTGCCAGCAGCTTAGCGCGATTTGTAGGTGTTGATGAGCAGTTCTTC
NA	TRBJ2-5	TRBV11-2	NA	CASSGDRQETQYF	TGTGCCAGCAGCGGGGACCGACAAGAGACCCAGTACTTC
once	TRBJ1-6	TRBV28	TRBD1	CASSPYLNRGPRHLPNSPLHF	TGTGCCAGCAGTCCATACCTTAACAGGGGGCCGAGGCATTTACCAAATTCACCCCTCCACTTT
NA	TRBJ2-7	TRBV6-2/TRBV6-3	TRBD2	CASSYPGTSGPYVGYEQYF	TGTGCCAGCAGTTACCCCGGGACTAGCGGACCCTACGTCGGCTACGAGCAGTACTTC
NA	TRBJ1-1	TRBV5-6	NA	CASSTGQNTEAFF	TGTGCCAGCAGCACTGGACAGAACACTGAAGCTTTCTTT
few	TRBJ2-7	TRBV18	TRBD2	CASSQGLEKEQYF	TGTGCCAGCTCGCAAGGACTAGAAAAAGAGCAGTACTTC
NA	TRBJ2-3	TRBV7-9	NA	CASSSEKGAGDTQYF	TGTGCCAGCAGCTCCGAAAAGGGGGCGGGGGATACGCAGTATTTT
NA	TRBJ1-2	TRBV2	NA	CASSRDSNYGYTF	TGTGCCAGCTCACGGGACTCGAACTATGGCTACACCTTC
NA	TRBJ2-7	TRBV5-1	TRBD2	CASSLGLAGGPNPYGQYF	TGCGCCAGCAGCTTGGGTCTAGCGGGAGGGCCTAATCCCTACGGGCAGTACTTC
NA	TRBJ2-5	TRBV20-1	TRBD1	CRPDRVETQYF	TGCAGACCTGACAGGGTCGAGACCCAGTACTTC
NA	TRBJ2-1	TRBV30	NA	CAWSSGGEGNEQFF	TGTGCCTGGAGTTCTGGGGGAGAAGGTAATGAGCAGTTCTTC
few	TRBJ1-2	TRBV5-6	NA	CASRIEGVGYGYTF	TGTGCCAGCAGGATTGAGGGGGTAGGCTATGGCTACACCTTC
NA	TRBJ1-6	TRBV9	NA	CASSSSGDNSPLHF	TGTGCCAGCAGCTCCAGTGGGGATAATTCACCCCTCCACTTT
NA	TRBJ2-5	TRBV7-9	NA	CASSLARAEGTQYF	TGTGCCAGCAGCTTAGCCAGGGCTGAGGGGACCCAGTACTTC
NA	TRBJ2-7	TRBV28	TRBD1	CASSSTGEADYEQYF	TGTGCCAGCAGTTCGACAGGGGAAGCTGACTACGAGCAGTACTTC
once	TRBJ1-5	TRBV6-2/TRBV6-3	NA	CASSWGGPSNQPQHF	TGTGCCAGCAGTTGGGGGGGGCCTAGCAATCAGCCCCAGCATTTT
NA	TRBJ2-5	TRBV7-2	TRBD2	CASSLTSGRFGTQYF	TGTGCCAGCAGCCTGACTAGCGGGAGGTTTGGGACCCAGTACTTC
NA	TRBJ1-1	TRBV19	NA	CASTPPGSTEAFF	TGTGCCAGTACCCCACCGGGTTCCACTGAAGCTTTCTTT
NA	TRBJ2-1	TRBV19	TRBD2	CASRDLAGGPSNNEQFF	TGTGCCAGTAGGGACCTAGCGGGAGGGCCGTCAAACAATGAGCAGTTCTTC
NA	TRBJ2-5	TRBV18	NA	CASSPQFGSQETQYF	TGTGCCAGCTCACCACAATTTGGATCCCAAGAGACCCAGTACTTC
NA	TRBJ1-5	TRBV15	TRBD1	CATSRDPVAGGPMSNQPQHF	TGTGCCACCAGCAGAGATCCTGTAGCAGGGGGTCCAATGAGTAATCAGCCCCAGCATTTT
NA	TRBJ2-5	TRBV7-9	NA	CASSFLLGAFGKETQYF	TGTGCCAGCAGCTTCCTACTAGGGGCGTTCGGCAAAGAGACCCAGTACTTC
once	TRBJ2-3	TRBV25-1	TRBD2	CASSTTSGSTDTQYF	TGTGCCAGCAGCACGACTAGCGGGAGTACAGATACGCAGTATTTT
NA	TRBJ2-2	TRBV7-9	NA	CASSRRQATGELFF	TGTGCCAGCAGCCGTCGGCAGGCCACCGGGGAGCTGTTTTTT
NA	TRBJ2-7	TRBV4-2	TRBD1	CASSHLGQESYEQYF	TGTGCCAGCAGCCATCTCGGACAGGAGTCCTACGAGCAGTACTTC
few	TRBJ1-2	TRBV9	NA	CASSLSPRDNYGYTF	TGTGCCAGCAGCCTCTCTCCCCGGGACAACTATGGCTACACCTTC
NA	TRBJ1-1	TRBV5-1	NA	CASSLKGENTEAFF	TGCGCCAGCAGCTTGAAAGGTGAGAACACTGAAGCTTTCTTT
NA	TRBJ1-1	TRBV7-2	NA	CASSLGRMNTEAFF	TGTGCCAGCAGCTTGGGCAGAATGAACACTGAAGCTTTCTTT
once	TRBJ1-5	TRBV5-8	NA	CASSEGVSGDQPQHF	TGTGCCAGCAGCGAGGGTGTTTCAGGGGATCAGCCCCAGCATTTT
NA	TRBJ1-5	TRBV29-1	TRBD1	CSVQSTGIPAQHF	TGCAGCGTTCAGTCGACAGGGATCCCCGCCCAGCATTTT
NA	TRBJ2-3	TRBV25-1	TRBD2	CASSDFGGDTQYF	TGTGCCAGCAGTGATTTCGGGGGGGATACGCAGTATTTT
few	TRBJ1-3	TRBV19	NA	CASSIPVGRGGNTIYF	TGTGCCAGTAGTATTCCAGTGGGACGAGGTGGAAACACCATATATTTT
NA	TRBJ1-5	TRBV6-5	NA	CASSPQGGYQPQHF	TGTGCCAGCAGCCCACAGGGAGGCTATCAGCCCCAGCATTTT
NA	TRBJ1-4	TRBV10-3	NA	CATQSPLGEKLFF	TGTGCCACCCAATCTCCCTTGGGGGAAAAACTGTTTTTT
NA	TRBJ2-1	TRBV5-3	NA	CARSEVGALRSGVLGNEQFF	TGTGCCAGAAGCGAGGTTGGGGCCTTGAGGAGCGGCGTGTTGGGCAATGAGCAGTTCTTC